What follows are 2 T cell receptor beta chains derived from one specimen sequenced in a study of radiotherapy plus CTLA-4 blockade in lung cancer. TCRdb's copy holds only in-frame clones and misses some; the assay was immunoSEQ multiplex PCR. The sample lists around 110,000 clones; roughly 80% were seen once. This specimen was peripheral blood, taken from a patient treated with radiotherapy plus ipilimumab. These receptors were obtained from a human donor with non-small cell lung cancer that progressed on radiotherapy plus ipilimumab. Some clones in this sample may be carry-over from other donors' samples.

This rearrangement joins TRBV6-1 to TRBJ1-2, with 7 bases identical to TRBD1. After removal of 1 base from V and 4 bases from J, the junction contained 3 bases not matched to a gene. CDR1 is MNHNS, CDR2 SASEGT, per germline. The CDR3 has 14 residues. CDR3 in amino acids: CASSEGSGGYGYTF. In nucleotides, the CDR3 is TGTGCCAGCAGTGAAGGCTCAGGGGGCTATGGCTACACCTTC.

This clone has just a few counts. The CDR3 loop reads CASSPSHEKLFF. The CDR3 DNA is TGTGCCAGCAGTCCTTCGCATGAAAAACTGTTTTTT. The chain recombines TRBV28 with TRBJ1-4; D remains ambiguous. CDR1 and CDR2 from the germline V gene are MDHEN and SYDVKM. The length of the CDR3 is 12 residues. Trimming cost V 5 bases and J 6 bases, with 7 bases left between them.